These 32 T cell receptor beta chains originate from one sample sequenced in a study of human T cells and chemical hapten exposure. TCRdb reprocessed the RACE reads with MiXCR, giving one entry per CDR3 protein. The sample consists of under 300,000 distinct CDR3 sequences, roughly 8% of them appearing once. Time point defined: pre-sensitization, week 0. Indicated treatment: therapeutic diphenylcyclopropenone sensitization with weekly scalp DPC. The sample was whole blood, taken in connection with sensitization to the hapten diphenylcyclopropenone (DPC). The receptors stem from a man younger than 30 with alopecia areata. Some clones in this sample may be carry-over from other donors' samples.

The sample holds a few counts of this clonotype. The CDR3 region has the DNA TGTGCCAGCAGCTTAGGGTTACAGCTAATGAACACTGAAGCTTTCTTT. Translated: CASSLGLQLMNTEAFF. This chain joins TRBV7-8 and TRBJ1-1, with D uncertain. CDR3 length: 16 residues. Per germline, CDR1 SGHVS and CDR2 FQNEAQ. The V gene lost 1 base and the J gene lost 0 bases, with 12 bases spanning the gap. Full variable domain (missing parts from reference TRBV7-8 and TRBJ1-1): GAGVSQSPRYKVAKRGQDVALRCDPISGHVSLFWYQQALGQGPEFLTYFQNEAQLDKSGLPSDRFFAERPEGSVSTLKIQRTQQEDSAVYLCASSLGLQLMNTEAFFGQGTRLTVV.

This clonotype showed up just a few times. The rearrangement joins TRBV6-2 or TRBV6-3 to TRBJ2-7; 8 bases match TRBD1. The CDR3 runs 15 residues. In germline, CDR1 is MNHEY, CDR2 SVGEGT. The V and J ends lost 6 bases and 3 bases, in that order; junction bases with no gene match: 10. The CDR3 loop is CASSRDRGLDYEQYF. The DNA of the CDR3 is TGTGCCAGCAGCCGCGACAGGGGACTCGACTACGAGCAGTACTTC.

V gene TRBV9 combines with J gene TRBJ2-3; D perhaps matches TRBD2 (5 bases). The CDR3 extends over 16 amino acids. CDR1 SGDLS and CDR2 YYNGEE come from the germline V gene. Trimming shortened V by 0 bases and J by 5 bases, and 16 bases separated the two germline ends. The CDR3 sequence: CASSVATRSRGDTQYF. The DNA of the CDR3 is TGTGCCAGCAGCGTAGCTACTAGAAGTCGGGGAGATACGCAGTATTTT.

The V and J genes are TRBV18 and TRBJ2-7; 14 nucleotides align to TRBD2. The CDR3 sequence is 16 residues long. The V gene's germline CDR1 is KGHSH and CDR2 LQKENI. With 0 bases clipped from V and 7 bases from J, the junction kept 5 bases outside the gene matches. The CDR3 nucleotides are TGTGCCAGCTCACCACCGGGACTAGCGGGGGTAGGTGAGCAGTACTTC. It encodes CASSPPGLAGVGEQYF.

Only a few counts were recorded for this clonotype. The chain couples TRBV20-1 to TRBJ1-2; D not certain. The CDR3 is made up of 10 amino acids. Germline V gene data show CDR1 as DFQATT and CDR2 as SNEGSKA (reference sequence). V was clipped by 4 bases and J by 3 bases, with 3 bases between them. The DNA for the CDR3 is TGCAGTGCTACTGACTATGGCTACACCTTC. Translated, it gives CSATDYGYTF.

This clonotype has a handful of counts. The rearrangement joins TRBV25-1 to TRBJ2-5; unclear D gene. V lost 0 bases to trimming and J lost 5 bases, with 7 bases between them. This CDR3 has 13 amino acids. Per germline, CDR1 MGHDK and CDR2 SYGVNS. In nucleotides, the CDR3 is TGTGCCAGCAGTGAATACGGCGAGGAGACCCAGTACTTC. It is translated as CASSEYGEETQYF.

V gene TRBV7-2 combines with J gene TRBJ1-1; unclear D gene. The CDR3 length is 14 residues. Germline CDR1 SGHTA, CDR2 FQGNSA. V gave up 6 bases and J gave up 5 bases, with 16 bases separating them. CDR3 nucleotides: TGTGCCAGCAGGATTAGCGGGCAGGCGACTGAAGCTTTCTTT. Residues: CASRISGQATEAFF.

The chain joins TRBV12-3 or TRBV12-4 to TRBJ2-3; maybe TRBD2 (5 bases). This CDR3 contains 15 residues. V gave up 6 bases and J gave up 3 bases, with 16 bases separating them. CDR3 in amino acids: CASSNMSGWTDTQYF. The CDR3 coding sequence is TGTGCCAGCAGCAACATGTCGGGGTGGACAGATACGCAGTATTTT.

This clonotype was detected many times. The CDR3 loop reads CASSYSTSVRRPQHF. CDR3 DNA sequence: TGTGCCAGCAGTTACTCGACTTCGGTGAGGCGGCCCCAGCATTTT. The chain couples TRBV6-2 or TRBV6-3 to TRBJ1-5; the D is unclear. V lost 0 bases to trimming and J lost 9 bases, with 15 bases between them. In germline, CDR1 is MNHEY, CDR2 SVGEGT. This CDR3 has 15 amino acids.

This clonotype was seen many times. CDR3 sequence (DNA): TGTGCCAGCAGCCGGGAAGCAGGGCAGGGGGGACGGAATGAGCAGTTCTTC. Its protein product is CASSREAGQGGRNEQFF. The chain joins TRBV3-1 to TRBJ2-1, with a weak D call TRBD1 (7 bases). Germline V gene sequence: CDR1 LGHDT, CDR2 YNNKEL (reference sequence). The CDR3 covers 17 residues. Deletions cut 4 bases from V and 7 bases from J, with 23 bases between.

This clonotype showed up just a few times. J is TRBJ2-3 and V is TRBV10-2; D perhaps matches TRBD2 (6 bases). CDR1 is WSHSY, CDR2 SAAADI, per germline. The CDR3 spans 15 residues. Trimming cost V 7 bases and J 4 bases, with 18 bases left between them. CDR3 region: CASIAGSLTADTQYF. The CDR3 coding sequence is TGCGCCAGCATCGCGGGATCCTTGACGGCAGATACGCAGTATTTT.

The rearrangement links TRBV11-2 to TRBJ2-7; 12 nucleotides agree with TRBD1. Trimming removed 3 bases from V and 6 bases from J; junction bases left unmatched: 3. This CDR3 is 14 amino acids long. Per germline, CDR1 SGHAT and CDR2 FQNNGV. CDR3 sequence (DNA): TGTGCCAGCAGCTTGGGGACAGGGGGCTTCGAGCAGTACTTC. Amino acids: CASSLGTGGFEQYF.

This clonotype was counted between two and nine times. The DNA for the CDR3 is TGTGCCAGCAGTTACTCGAGAGGGAAGCGGGGGGGCTTAAAGACCCAGTACTTC. It specifies CASSYSRGKRGGLKTQYF. V and J are TRBV6-5 and TRBJ2-5, with 10 positions matching TRBD2. V shed 0 bases, J shed 6 bases, and the junction held 13 bases outside the gene matches. The CDR3 totals 18 residues. The germline CDR1 and CDR2 sequences are MNHEY and SVGAGI.

This clonotype was seen more than once but under ten times. The J gene is TRBJ1-5, the V gene TRBV4-1, with TRBD1 as a possible D gene (5 bases). V was pared by 2 bases and J by 3 bases, with 8 bases between. The CDR3 sequence is 14 residues long. Germline V gene sequence: CDR1 MGHRA, CDR2 YSYEKL. The CDR3 sequence: CASSQKQDNQPQHF. CDR3 nucleotides: TGCGCCAGCAGCCAAAAACAGGACAATCAGCCCCAGCATTTT.

This clonotype was seen a handful of times. V usage is TRBV3-1 and J usage is TRBJ1-1, with a possible D match to TRBD1 (6 bases). Germline-derived CDR1 and CDR2 are LGHDT and YNNKEL (reference sequence). The CDR3 sequence is 15 residues long. V lost 4 bases to trimming and J lost 3 bases, with 15 bases between them. CDR3 nucleotide sequence: TGTGCCAGCAGCCGGCATCAGGGGTTCGACACTGAAGCTTTCTTT. Amino acid sequence: CASSRHQGFDTEAFF.

The chain uses TRBV7-9 and TRBJ2-1, with 9 bases identical to TRBD1. Unmatched junction bases numbered 6, after V lost 5 bases and J lost 7 bases. The CDR3 covers 14 residues. CDR1 and CDR2 (germline): SEHNR, FQNEAQ (reference sequence). The CDR3 bases are TGTGCCAGCAGCCAGGGACAGGGTTTTAATGAGCAGTTCTTC. This codes for CASSQGQGFNEQFF.

This clonotype was counted a few times. This chain connects TRBV12-3 or TRBV12-4 to TRBJ2-7; D possibly corresponds to TRBD2 (5 bases). The V end was cut by 6 bases, the J end by 7 bases, with 10 bases between. The length of the CDR3 is 11 residues. This CDR3 is CASSLWREQYF. CDR3 sequence (DNA): TGTGCCAGCAGCCTCTGGAGGGAGCAGTACTTC.

The chain is built from TRBV5-1 and TRBJ1-1; 12 bases are a match to TRBD1. V lost 2 bases and J lost 11; bases outside the gene matches: 7. CDR3 size: 14 residues. The germline gives CDR1 SGHRS, CDR2 YFSETQ. CDR3 sequence: CASSLIGTGGDAFF. In DNA, the CDR3 is TGCGCCAGCAGCTTAATCGGGACAGGGGGCGATGCTTTCTTT.

This clonotype was observed many times. This chain links TRBV7-2 with TRBJ2-7; D uncertain. Looked up from germline, CDR1 is SGHTA and CDR2 is FQGNSA. V lost 1 base and J lost 2, with 12 bases in between. The CDR3 consists of 15 residues. In DNA form, the CDR3 reads TGTGCCAGCAGCTTAGTGGAAGGCAGCGCCTACGAGCAGTACTTC. Translated: CASSLVEGSAYEQYF.

This clonotype was observed a handful of times. V is TRBV10-3 and J is TRBJ1-3, with TRBD1 as a possible D gene (6 bases). With 6 bases removed from V and 7 bases from J, the gap between germline ends came to 28 bases. Per germline, CDR1 ENHRY and CDR2 SYGVKD. The CDR3 runs to 18 residues. In DNA, the CDR3 is TGTGCCATCAGGAGAGAGGGGGACGGCCAAACTCATAGGAACACCATATATTTT. Translated, it gives CAIRREGDGQTHRNTIYF.

The CDR3 sequence: CASRTALGSYNEQFF. The CDR3 bases are TGTGCCAGTCGGACGGCCCTTGGCTCCTACAATGAGCAGTTCTTC. The rearrangement links TRBV2 to TRBJ2-1; no firm D call. Deletions cut 9 bases from V and 0 bases from J, with 15 bases between. The V gene's germline CDR1 is SNHLY and CDR2 FYNNEI. This CDR3 comprises 15 residues.

The gene calls are TRBV5-1 and TRBJ2-6, with 8 positions matching TRBD1. Trimming removed 3 bases from V and 3 bases from J; junction bases left unmatched: 17. The germline V gene has CDR1 SGHRS and CDR2 YFSETQ. This CDR3 has 20 residues. CDR3 protein: CASSSPLVGQGKFGANVLTF. In DNA, the CDR3 is TGCGCCAGCAGCTCCCCCCTTGTCGGACAGGGAAAGTTTGGGGCCAACGTCCTGACTTTC.

This clonotype was detected ten times or more. The rearrangement joins TRBV6-1 to TRBJ1-5; 9 bases map to TRBD1. CDR3 length: 14 amino acids. The V gene end was trimmed by 7 bases and the J gene end by 7 bases; junction bases not matched to a gene: 8. Germline CDR1 is MNHNS and CDR2 is SASEGT. CDR3 DNA sequence: TGTGCCAGCAAGGCGGGACAGGGATGGCAGCCCCAGCATTTT. Residues: CASKAGQGWQPQHF.

In this sample, this clonotype turned up a few times. J is TRBJ1-6 and V is TRBV6-5, with a weak D call TRBD1 (5 bases). V gave up 2 bases and J gave up 0 bases, with 14 bases separating them. The CDR3 is made up of 18 amino acids. Per the germline V gene, CDR1 is MNHEY and CDR2 is SVGAGI. The DNA of the CDR3 is TGTGCCAGCAGTTACGGCTCGGGGGGGAGCTCCTATAATTCACCCCTCCACTTT. Protein: CASSYGSGGSSYNSPLHF.

Ten or more counts support this clonotype. The chain links TRBV4-2 to TRBJ1-4; D possibly corresponds to TRBD1 (6 bases). With 0 bases removed from V and 4 bases from J, the gap between germline ends came to 15 bases. The CDR3 spans 17 residues. Germline assignment: CDR1 LGHNA and CDR2 YNFKEQ. The CDR3: CASSQESYREGNEKLFF. CDR3 DNA sequence: TGTGCCAGCAGCCAAGAGTCTTACAGGGAGGGTAATGAAAAACTGTTTTTT.

This clonotype has just a few counts. The J gene is TRBJ1-1, the V gene TRBV7-2, with unresolved D. This CDR3 is built from 13 residues. The V end was cut by 7 bases, the J end by 1 base, with 10 bases between. CDR1 and CDR2 (germline): SGHTA, FQGNSA. The CDR3 DNA follows: TGTGCCAGCATGAGGCTGCGGAACACTGAAGCTTTCTTT. As protein: CASMRLRNTEAFF.

This clonotype was counted between two and nine times. The V gene is TRBV7-9, the J gene TRBJ2-1; tentatively, D is TRBD2 (7 bases). Trimming removed 5 bases at V and 2 bases at J, with 16 bases between. The germline CDR1 and CDR2 sequences are SEHNR and FQNEAQ (reference sequence). The CDR3 has 16 residues. CDR3 coding DNA: TGTGCCAGCAGCCCCACGGGGGGCCCCCCCTACAATGAGCAGTTCTTC. This encodes CASSPTGGPPYNEQFF.

This clonotype was picked up many times. The chain couples TRBV7-9 to TRBJ2-7; a possible D gene is TRBD1 (5 bases). Trimming shortened V by 5 bases and J by 2 bases, and 10 bases separated the two germline ends. Germline-derived CDR1 and CDR2 are SEHNR and FQNEAQ (reference sequence). This CDR3 is built from 13 residues. The CDR3 nucleotides are TGTGCCAGCAGCATCCGACAGACCTACGAGCAGTACTTC. The encoded protein is CASSIRQTYEQYF.

A few counts support this clonotype. The chain employs TRBV14 and TRBJ2-5, with D unclear. This CDR3 is built from 11 residues. Germline CDR1 is SGHDN and CDR2 is FVKESK. The V gene lost 5 bases and the J gene lost 10 bases, with 11 bases spanning the gap. CDR3 coding DNA: TGTGCCAGCAGCATCCGTGAGGTCCAGTACTTC. This sequence encodes CASSIREVQYF.

This clonotype occurred many times. This rearrangement joins TRBV6-5 to TRBJ1-6; D is uncertain. Trimming left V 10 bases short and J 7 bases short, with 14 bases between. CDR3 length equals 13 residues. CDR1 MNHEY and CDR2 SVGAGI come from the germline V gene. CDR3 coding DNA: TGTGCCACCCTACCTGGGTACAATTCACCCCTCCACTTT. It encodes CATLPGYNSPLHF.

This clonotype has a count of ten or more. J is TRBJ1-3 and V is TRBV6-5; D gene ambiguous. The CDR3 runs to 15 residues. Trimming removed 7 bases at V and 4 bases at J, with 17 bases between. CDR1 and CDR2 (germline): MNHEY, SVGAGI. The CDR3 protein is CASTPTGFGGNTIYF. The CDR3 coding sequence is TGTGCCAGCACACCCACGGGTTTTGGAGGAAACACCATATATTTT.

This clonotype was seen a handful of times. The gene calls are TRBV27 and TRBJ1-3; 11 nucleotides agree with TRBD1. V gave up 5 bases and J gave up 1 base; unmatched junction bases: 7. This CDR3 contains 17 residues. Germline assignment: CDR1 MNHEY and CDR2 SMNVEV (reference sequence). The CDR3 DNA reads as TGTGCCAGCAGTCCTCGAGGACAGGGGGCTTCTGGAAACACCATATATTTT. Translation gives CASSPRGQGASGNTIYF.